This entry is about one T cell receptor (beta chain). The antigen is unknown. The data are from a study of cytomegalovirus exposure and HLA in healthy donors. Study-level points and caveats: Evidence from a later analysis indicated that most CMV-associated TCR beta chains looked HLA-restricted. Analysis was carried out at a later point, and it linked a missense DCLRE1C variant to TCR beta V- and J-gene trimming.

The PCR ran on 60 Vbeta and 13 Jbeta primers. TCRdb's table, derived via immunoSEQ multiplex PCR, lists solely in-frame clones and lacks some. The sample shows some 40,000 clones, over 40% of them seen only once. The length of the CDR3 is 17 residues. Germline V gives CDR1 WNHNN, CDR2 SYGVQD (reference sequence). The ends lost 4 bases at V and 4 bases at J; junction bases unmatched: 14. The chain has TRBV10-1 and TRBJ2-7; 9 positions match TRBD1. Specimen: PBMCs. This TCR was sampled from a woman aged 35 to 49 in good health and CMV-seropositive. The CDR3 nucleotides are TGCGCCAGCAGTGGCTCGGTAGGAGACAGGGGGACATACGAGCAGTACTTC. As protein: CASSGSVGDRGTYEQYF.